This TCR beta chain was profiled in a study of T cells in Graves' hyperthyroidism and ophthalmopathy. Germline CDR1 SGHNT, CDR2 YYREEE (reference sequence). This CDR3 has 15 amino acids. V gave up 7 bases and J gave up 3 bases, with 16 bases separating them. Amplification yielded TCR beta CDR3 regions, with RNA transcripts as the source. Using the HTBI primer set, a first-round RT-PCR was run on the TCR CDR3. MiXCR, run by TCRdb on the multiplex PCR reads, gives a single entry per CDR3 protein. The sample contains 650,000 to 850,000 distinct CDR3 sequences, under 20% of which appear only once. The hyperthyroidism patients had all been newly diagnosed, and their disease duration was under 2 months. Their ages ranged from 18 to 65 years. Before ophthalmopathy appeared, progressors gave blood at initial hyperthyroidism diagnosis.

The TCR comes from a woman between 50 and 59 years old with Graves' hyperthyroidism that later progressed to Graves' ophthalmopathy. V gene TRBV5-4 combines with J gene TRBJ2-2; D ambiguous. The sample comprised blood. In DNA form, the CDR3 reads TGTGCCAGCGGAATCGGCGGTAGCTACACCGGGGAGCTGTTTTTT. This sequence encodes CASGIGGSYTGELFF.